Presented here are 22 T cell receptor beta chains from one specimen sequenced in a study of post-analysis software for immune sequencing data. The antigens these receptors bind are not known. Prepared libraries of TCR beta cDNA carried unique molecular identifiers. TCRdb re-analysed the PCR reads in MiXCR, keeping a single row per CDR3 protein. The top ten clones hold roughly 0.53% of a sample with roughly 800,000 distinct CDR3 sequences, 30% of them seen once. Study-wide results and limits: Four to six TRBV segments, including TRBV5-6, TRBV5-1 and TRBV20-1, were more frequent in patients than controls.

The source material was blood. These receptor sequences come from a girl aged 10-17 years with multiple sclerosis.

The table lists this clonotype with a few counts. The chain recombines TRBV6-2 or TRBV6-3 with TRBJ2-2, with 8 nucleotides matching TRBD1. The V segment lost 9 bases and the J segment 9 bases; nucleotides outside the gene matches: 9. The germline V gene has CDR1 MNHEY and CDR2 SVGEGT. The CDR3 contains 13 residues. The CDR3 DNA is TGTGCCAGTAAATGGACAGGGTATCGGGAGCTGTTTTTT. It is translated as CASKWTGYRELFF.

In its sample, this clonotype was seen a few times. CDR3 coding DNA: TGTGCCATCAGGGCCGGCCTTGGGATGGAGACCCAGTACTTC. Translated: CAIRAGLGMETQYF. The chain links TRBV10-3 to TRBJ2-5; D is unresolved. The CDR3 consists of 14 residues. Trimming pared 6 bases from V and 5 bases from J, leaving 16 bases between. Germline values: CDR1 ENHRY, CDR2 SYGVKD.

The V call is TRBV11-3, the J call TRBJ2-3; 9 nucleotides match TRBD1. V lost 5 bases to trimming and J lost 7 bases; unmatched junction nucleotides: 4. From germline, CDR1 is SGHNT and CDR2 YENEEA. The CDR3 runs 13 residues. CDR3 residues: CASSGDRAHTQYF. As DNA, the CDR3 is TGTGCCAGCAGCGGGGACAGGGCCCATACGCAGTATTTT. Combining the CDR3 with reference TRBV11-3 and TRBJ2-3 gives the whole variable domain EAGVVQSPRYKIIEKKQPVAFWCNPISGHNTLYWYLQNLGQGPELLIRYENEEAVDDSQLPKDRFSAERLKGVDSTLKIQPAELGDSAVYLCASSGDRAHTQYFGPGTRLTVL.

V and J are TRBV9 and TRBJ2-3; 7 positions match TRBD2. Germline lookup yields CDR1 SGDLS and CDR2 YYNGEE. Losses at the gene ends were 4 bases for V and 1 base for J; bases not matched to a gene: 9. The CDR3 runs 16 residues. The CDR3 region is CASSKAWGGGTDTQYF. The DNA for the CDR3 is TGTGCCAGCAGCAAAGCGTGGGGGGGAGGCACAGATACGCAGTATTTT.

The V and J genes are TRBV20-1 and TRBJ1-5; D unclear. The CDR3 has 14 residues. Germline CDR1 reads DFQATT; CDR2 reads SNEGSKA (reference sequence). Trimming took 3 bases from V and 6 from J, leaving 15 bases between them. This CDR3 is CSARPPVRTQPQHF. The CDR3 bases are TGCAGTGCTAGGCCCCCGGTCAGGACTCAGCCCCAGCATTTT.

About this clonotype: A much larger clone lies a single base off, so this may be a read error. This chain links TRBV29-1 with TRBJ2-7; no clear D. Germline-derived CDR1 and CDR2 are SQVTM and ANQGSEA. V lost 6 bases to trimming and J lost 7 bases, with 13 bases between them. The CDR3 extends over 11 amino acids. The CDR3 DNA reads as TGCAGCGTAGAATCAGGAGATGAGCAGTACTTC. Encoded protein: CSVESGDEQYF.

This clonotype turned up a few times. The rearrangement joins TRBV29-1 to TRBJ2-4, with D possibly being TRBD2 (5 bases). Germline values: CDR1 SQVTM, CDR2 ANQGSEA. The CDR3 extends over 13 amino acids. Deletions cut 7 bases from V and 4 bases from J, with 14 bases between. For the CDR3, the DNA is TGCAGCGGGCGCGGACTCCGAAAAAACATTCAGTACTTC. Protein sequence: CSGRGLRKNIQYF.

V is TRBV14 and J is TRBJ1-2; the D is unclear. The CDR3 contains 14 residues. V was pared by 0 bases and J by 4 bases, with 9 bases between. Germline V CDR1 and CDR2: SGHDN, FVKESK. CDR3 amino acids: CASSQDIQSYGYTF. The CDR3, as DNA: TGTGCCAGCAGCCAAGATATCCAGAGCTATGGCTACACCTTC.

The gene calls are TRBV5-1 and TRBJ2-1, with TRBD2 matching over 11 bases. The CDR3 length is 15 residues. V gave up 5 bases and J gave up 6 bases; unmatched junction bases: 7. CDR1 and CDR2 from the germline V gene are SGHRS and YFSETQ. Here the CDR3 reads CASRGGLAASNEQFF. DNA for the CDR3: TGCGCCAGCAGGGGGGGACTAGCGGCAAGCAATGAGCAGTTCTTC.

V gene TRBV6-5 combines with J gene TRBJ2-5; weak D call: TRBD1 (8 bases). The CDR3 is 14 residues long. Per germline, CDR1 MNHEY and CDR2 SVGAGI. With 4 bases removed from V and 4 bases from J, the gap between germline ends came to 13 bases. The DNA for the CDR3 is TGTGCCAGCAGTTGGACAGGGAGGGGAGAGACCCAGTACTTC. This translates into CASSWTGRGETQYF.

This clonotype was recorded a few times. V is TRBV3-1 and J is TRBJ2-1, with no clear D. This CDR3 is built from 16 residues. V shed 1 base and J shed 1 base, with 11 bases lying between them. Germline V gene sequence: CDR1 LGHDT, CDR2 YNNKEL (reference sequence). The CDR3 sequence: CASSQARSPSYNEQFF. CDR3 DNA sequence: TGTGCCAGCAGCCAAGCCAGGTCCCCATCCTACAATGAGCAGTTCTTC.

V gene TRBV19 combines with J gene TRBJ2-1; D perhaps matches TRBD1 (5 bases). The V end was cut by 4 bases, the J end by 3 bases, with 7 bases between. The CDR3 is made up of 13 amino acids. CDR1 and CDR2 (germline): LNHDA, SQIVND (reference sequence). Here the CDR3 DNA reads TGTGCCAGTAGTAACAGGTACTACAATGAGCAGTTCTTC. This gives the protein CASSNRYYNEQFF. The entire variable domain, with the rest obtained from reference TRBV19 and TRBJ2-1, is as follows: DGGITQSPKYLFRKEGQNVTLSCEQNLNHDAMYWYRQDPGQGLRLIYYSQIVNDFQKGDIAEGYSVSREKKESFPLTVTSAQKNPTAFYLCASSNRYYNEQFFGPGTRLTVL.

The V gene is TRBV12-3 or TRBV12-4, the J gene TRBJ1-3; perhaps TRBD1 as D (5 bases). The length of the CDR3 is 14 residues. The V gene lost 8 bases and the J gene lost 1 base, with 12 bases spanning the gap. The CDR3 nucleotides read TGTGCCAGCGGGCCGGGGGGGTCTGGAAACACCATATATTTT. Protein sequence: CASGPGGSGNTIYF.

The J gene is TRBJ1-1, the V gene TRBV28; 7 bases agree with TRBD1. CDR1 and CDR2 (germline): MDHEN, SYDVKM. The CDR3 has 14 residues. J gave up 2 bases and V 8 bases, and 8 bases lay outside the gene matches. CDR3 in DNA: TGTGCCAGCGGACTCAGGGGGGTCAACACTGAAGCTTTCTTT. The encoded protein is CASGLRGVNTEAFF.

About this clonotype itself: A read error may be the cause here, since a much bigger clone is one base away. The chain uses TRBV20-1 and TRBJ2-7, with 9 bases that match TRBD2. V trimming: 3 bases; J trimming: 7 bases; junction bases outside the gene matches: 13. The CDR3 contains 15 residues. The V gene's germline CDR1 is DFQATT and CDR2 SNEGSKA (reference sequence). CDR3 residues: CSASDLAGWGNEQYF. The CDR3 region has the DNA TGCAGTGCTAGCGACCTAGCGGGATGGGGCAATGAGCAGTACTTC.

This chain joins TRBV20-1 and TRBJ2-1, with 7 positions matching TRBD2. The junction had 17 bases not matched to a gene; V was cut back by 8 bases and J by 10 bases. CDR3 size: 14 residues. Germline-derived CDR1 and CDR2 are DFQATT and SNEGSKA (reference sequence). The CDR3 spells CSQTAGTTGREQFF. CDR3 nucleotides: TGCAGTCAAACCGCCGGGACTACCGGGCGGGAGCAGTTCTTC.

In its sample, this clonotype was seen a few times. The rearrangement joins TRBV5-1 to TRBJ2-5, with D perhaps matching TRBD2 (6 bases). Per the germline V gene, CDR1 is SGHRS and CDR2 is YFSETQ. The CDR3 spans 15 residues. V lost 2 bases to trimming and J lost 5 bases, with 16 bases between them. The CDR3 region is CASSFITGRGETQYF. The DNA for the CDR3 is TGCGCCAGCAGCTTTATAACGGGACGGGGGGAGACCCAGTACTTC.

The chain couples TRBV10-3 to TRBJ2-5; 10 bases agree with TRBD2. This CDR3 has 14 residues. Germline V gives CDR1 ENHRY, CDR2 SYGVKD. The CDR3 region is CVTKKGLAEETQYF. CDR3 in DNA: TGTGTCACGAAAAAAGGACTAGCGGAGGAGACCCAGTACTTC.

In its sample, this clonotype was seen a few times. This chain connects TRBV12-3 or TRBV12-4 to TRBJ1-1; D remains unclear. The CDR3 totals 14 residues. Trimming pared 1 base from V and 0 bases from J, leaving 6 bases between. CDR3 nucleotide sequence: TGTGCCAGCAGTTTAGGTACCATGAACACTGAAGCTTTCTTT. This codes for CASSLGTMNTEAFF.

The rearrangement links TRBV20-1 to TRBJ2-5, with 10 nucleotides matching TRBD2. The V gene's germline CDR1 is DFQATT and CDR2 SNEGSKA (reference sequence). V lost 6 bases to trimming and J lost 4 bases; unmatched junction nucleotides: 5. The CDR3 length is 13 residues. The CDR3 is CSAQLAGGETQYF. CDR3 coding DNA: TGCAGTGCGCAATTAGCGGGAGGAGAGACCCAGTACTTC.

The chain has TRBV6-5 and TRBJ2-1, with TRBD1 as a possible D gene (6 bases). Trimming removed 5 bases from V and 2 bases from J, with 13 bases in between. The length of the CDR3 is 15 residues. Germline CDR1 MNHEY, CDR2 SVGAGI. The CDR3: CASSPTDSPYNEQFF. For the CDR3, the DNA is TGTGCCAGCAGTCCCACGGACAGCCCCTACAATGAGCAGTTCTTC.

Details on this clonotype: A junction boundary mismatches the germline segment, possibly from a read error. The J gene is TRBJ2-1, the V gene TRBV6-5, with D perhaps TRBD2 (6 bases). The germline V gene has CDR1 MNHEY and CDR2 SVGAGI. This CDR3 spans 16 amino acids. CDR3 bases: TGTGCCAGTAAACTTCAGCGGGCCCTCGCCTACAGTGAGCAGTTCTTC. It translates to CASKLQRALAYSEQFF.